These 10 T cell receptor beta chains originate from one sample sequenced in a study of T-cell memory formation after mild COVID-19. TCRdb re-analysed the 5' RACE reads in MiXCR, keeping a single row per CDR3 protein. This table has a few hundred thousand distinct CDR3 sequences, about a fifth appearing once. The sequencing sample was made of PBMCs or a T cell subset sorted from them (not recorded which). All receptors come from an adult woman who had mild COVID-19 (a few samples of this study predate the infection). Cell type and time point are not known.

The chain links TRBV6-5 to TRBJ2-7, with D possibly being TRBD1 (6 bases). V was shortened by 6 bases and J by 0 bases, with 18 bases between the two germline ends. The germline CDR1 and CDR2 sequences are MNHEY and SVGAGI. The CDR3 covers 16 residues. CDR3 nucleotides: TGTGCCAGCAGCCCAGGGGCGCAGGGAAGCTCCTACGAGCAGTACTTC. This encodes CASSPGAQGSSYEQYF.

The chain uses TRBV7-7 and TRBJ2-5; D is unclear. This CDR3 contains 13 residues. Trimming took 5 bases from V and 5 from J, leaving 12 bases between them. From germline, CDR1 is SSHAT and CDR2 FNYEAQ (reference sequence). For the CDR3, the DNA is TGTGCCAGCAGCCTGGGATTCTTCGAGACCCAGTACTTC. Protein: CASSLGFFETQYF. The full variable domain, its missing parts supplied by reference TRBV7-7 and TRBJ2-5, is GAGVSQSPRYKVTKRGQDVTLRCDPISSHATLYWYQQALGQGPEFLTYFNYEAQPDKSGLPSDRFSAERPEGSISTLTIQRTEQRDSAMYRCASSLGFFETQYFGPGTRLLVL.

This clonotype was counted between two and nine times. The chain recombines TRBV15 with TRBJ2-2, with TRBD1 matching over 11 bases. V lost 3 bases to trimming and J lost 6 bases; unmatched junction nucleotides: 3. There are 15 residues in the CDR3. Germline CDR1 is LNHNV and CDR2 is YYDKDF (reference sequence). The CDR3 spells CATSSRTGGPGELFF. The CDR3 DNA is TGTGCCACCAGCAGCAGGACAGGGGGCCCCGGGGAGCTGTTTTTT.

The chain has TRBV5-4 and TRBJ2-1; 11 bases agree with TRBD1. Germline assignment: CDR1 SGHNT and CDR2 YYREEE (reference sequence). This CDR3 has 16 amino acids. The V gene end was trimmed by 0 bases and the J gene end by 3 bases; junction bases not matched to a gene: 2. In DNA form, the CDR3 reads TGTGCCAGCAGCTTGGGAGGGACAGGGGGCTACAATGAGCAGTTCTTC. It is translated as CASSLGGTGGYNEQFF. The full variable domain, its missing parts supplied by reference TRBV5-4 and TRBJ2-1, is ETGVTQSPTHLIKTRGQQVTLRCSSQSGHNTVSWYQQALGQGPQFIFQYYREEENGRGNFPPRFSGLQFPNYSSELNVNALELDDSALYLCASSLGGTGGYNEQFFGPGTRLTVL.

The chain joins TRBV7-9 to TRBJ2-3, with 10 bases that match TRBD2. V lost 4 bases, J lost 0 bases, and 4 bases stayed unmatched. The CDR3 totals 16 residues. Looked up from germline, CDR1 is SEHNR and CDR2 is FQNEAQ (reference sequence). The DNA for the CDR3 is TGTGCCAGCAGCTCGTTACTAGCGGGGAGCACAGATACGCAGTATTTT. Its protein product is CASSSLLAGSTDTQYF.

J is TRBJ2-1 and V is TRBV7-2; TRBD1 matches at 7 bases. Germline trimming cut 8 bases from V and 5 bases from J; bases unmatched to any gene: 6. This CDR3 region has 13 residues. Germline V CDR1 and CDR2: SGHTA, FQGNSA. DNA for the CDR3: TGTGCCAGCGGGACAGTTCTGGACAATGAGCAGTTCTTC. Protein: CASGTVLDNEQFF.

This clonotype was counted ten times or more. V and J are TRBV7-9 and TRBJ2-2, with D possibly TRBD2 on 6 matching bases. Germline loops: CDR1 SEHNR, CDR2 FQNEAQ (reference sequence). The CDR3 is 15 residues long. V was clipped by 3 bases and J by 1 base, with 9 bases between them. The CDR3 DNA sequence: TGTGCCAGCAGCTTCGTCGGGGGGAACACCGGGGAGCTGTTTTTT. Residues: CASSFVGGNTGELFF.

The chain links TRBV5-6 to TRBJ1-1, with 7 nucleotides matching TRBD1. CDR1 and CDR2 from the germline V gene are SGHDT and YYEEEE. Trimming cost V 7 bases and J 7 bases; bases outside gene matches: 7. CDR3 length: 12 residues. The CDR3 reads CASGRQGYEAFF. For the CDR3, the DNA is TGTGCCAGCGGCCGACAGGGATATGAAGCTTTCTTT.

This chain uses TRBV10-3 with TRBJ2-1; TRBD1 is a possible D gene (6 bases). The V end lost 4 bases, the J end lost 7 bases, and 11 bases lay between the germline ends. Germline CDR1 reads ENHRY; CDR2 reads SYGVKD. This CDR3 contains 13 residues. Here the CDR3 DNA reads TGTGCCATCAGTGGGACAGTACTAAATGAGCAGTTCTTC. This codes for CAISGTVLNEQFF.

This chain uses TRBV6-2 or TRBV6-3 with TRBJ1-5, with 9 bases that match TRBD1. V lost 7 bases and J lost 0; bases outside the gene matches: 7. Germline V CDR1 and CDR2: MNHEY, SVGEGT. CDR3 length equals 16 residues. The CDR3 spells CASTHGDRVSNQPQHF. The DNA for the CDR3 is TGTGCCAGCACCCACGGGGACAGGGTTAGCAATCAGCCCCAGCATTTT.